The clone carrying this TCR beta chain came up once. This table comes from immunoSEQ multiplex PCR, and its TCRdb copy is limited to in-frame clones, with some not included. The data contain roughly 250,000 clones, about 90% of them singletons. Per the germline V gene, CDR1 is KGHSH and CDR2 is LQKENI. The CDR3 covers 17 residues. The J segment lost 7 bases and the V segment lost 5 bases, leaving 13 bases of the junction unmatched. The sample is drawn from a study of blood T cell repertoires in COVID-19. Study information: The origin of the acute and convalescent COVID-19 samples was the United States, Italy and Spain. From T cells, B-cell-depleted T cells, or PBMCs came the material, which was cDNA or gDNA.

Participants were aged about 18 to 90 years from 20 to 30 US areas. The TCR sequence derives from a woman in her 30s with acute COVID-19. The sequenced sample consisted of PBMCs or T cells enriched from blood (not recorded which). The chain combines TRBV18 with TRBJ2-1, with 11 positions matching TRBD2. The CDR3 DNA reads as TGTGCCAGCTCAACCTCTTCACTAGCGGGGGTCAGAAATGAGCAGTTCTTC. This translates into CASSTSSLAGVRNEQFF.